These 9 T cell receptor beta chains share one sample of origin, sequenced in a study of blood T cell repertoires in COVID-19. Produced via immunoSEQ multiplex PCR; TCRdb's table is partial and in-frame only. The sample lists about 530,000 clones, roughly 89% seen once, with roughly 8% in the top ten. Specimen: peripheral blood. These receptors all come from a woman between 50 and 59 years old with COVID-19, enrolled during active disease.

This chain joins TRBV10-3 and TRBJ1-1, with D perhaps TRBD1 (5 bases). Germline CDR1 is ENHRY and CDR2 is SYGVKD. V was trimmed by 11 bases and J by 1 base, leaving 14 bases between them. The CDR3 spans 13 residues. CDR3: CAAKTVPNTEAFF. Here the CDR3 DNA reads TGTGCCGCCAAGACAGTACCGAACACTGAAGCTTTCTTT.

The chain links TRBV19 to TRBJ2-7; TRBD1 aligns across 7 bases. The CDR3 spans 15 residues. V was pared by 5 bases and J by 6 bases, with 13 bases of the junction left unmatched. The germline V gene has CDR1 LNHDA and CDR2 SQIVND (reference sequence). This CDR3 is CASSETGDRRFEQYF. The CDR3 nucleotides are TGTGCCAGTAGTGAAACAGGGGACAGACGGTTCGAGCAGTACTTC.

The chain is built from TRBV7-9 and TRBJ2-2, with 9 bases matching TRBD1. After removal of 9 bases from V and 3 bases from J, the junction contained 5 bases not matched to a gene. Germline CDR1 and CDR2: SEHNR and FQNEAQ (reference sequence). The CDR3 runs to 14 residues. CDR3 protein: CARPRQGDTGELFF. DNA for the CDR3: TGTGCCAGGCCGAGACAGGGGGACACCGGGGAGCTGTTTTTT.

The V call is TRBV6-2 or TRBV6-3, the J call TRBJ2-7, with D tentatively TRBD1 (6 bases). Germline V gives CDR1 MNHEY, CDR2 SVGEGT. The CDR3 totals 14 residues. Trimming removed 5 bases at V and 3 bases at J, with 14 bases between. This chain's CDR3 is CASSTGTYRYEQYF. CDR3 bases: TGTGCCAGCAGTACCGGGACATACCGCTACGAGCAGTACTTC.

The chain links TRBV11-3 to TRBJ2-3, with TRBD1 matching over 7 bases. The CDR3 contains 15 residues. Germline V gives CDR1 SGHNT, CDR2 YENEEA. J gave up 6 bases and V 4 bases, and 10 bases lay outside the gene matches. The DNA for the CDR3 is TGTGCCAGCAGCTCCCGGACAGGCTTGGGGGATACGCAGTATTTT. Protein product: CASSSRTGLGDTQYF. Full variable domain (missing parts from reference TRBV11-3 and TRBJ2-3): EAGVVQSPRYKIIEKKQPVAFWCNPISGHNTLYWYLQNLGQGPELLIRYENEEAVDDSQLPKDRFSAERLKGVDSTLKIQPAELGDSAVYLCASSSRTGLGDTQYFGPGTRLTVL.

The chain employs TRBV21-1 and TRBJ2-6; TRBD1 is taken as the D call from the table, unchecked against the DNA. TRBV21-1 is listed as a pseudogene. CDR3 size: 17 residues. In DNA form, the CDR3 reads TGTGCCAGCAGCAAAGAGGCAGGGTCAACAGGGGCCAACGTCCTGACTTTC. Protein: CASSKEAGSTGANVLTF.

The chain employs TRBV6-5 and TRBJ1-2, with 10 bases fitting TRBD1. Losses at the gene ends were 5 bases for V and 2 bases for J; bases not matched to a gene: 5. In germline, CDR1 is MNHEY, CDR2 SVGAGI. This CDR3 contains 15 residues. The CDR3 sequence is CASSPGTGANYGYTF. CDR3 nucleotide sequence: TGTGCCAGCAGTCCCGGGACAGGGGCCAACTATGGCTACACCTTC.

V gene TRBV5-1 combines with J gene TRBJ2-3; 11 bases are shared with TRBD2. Germline assignment: CDR1 SGHRS and CDR2 YFSETQ. This CDR3 has 16 amino acids. V was pared by 4 bases and J by 6 bases, with 10 bases of the junction left unmatched. CDR3 nucleotide sequence: TGCGCCAGCAGCCTCCAATCGACTAGCGGGGTTGATACGCAGTATTTT. It is translated as CASSLQSTSGVDTQYF.

This chain links TRBV7-3 with TRBJ2-2, with 7 bases that match TRBD1. With V trimmed by 2 bases and J by 7 bases, 4 bases remained unmatched. The CDR3 runs to 14 residues. CDR1 and CDR2 from the germline V gene are SGHTA and FQGTGA. Here the CDR3 DNA reads TGTGCCAGCAGCTTACACAGGGGAAACGGGGAGCTGTTTTTT. Amino acid sequence: CASSLHRGNGELFF.